Below, 13 T cell receptor beta chains from the same sample are listed, as sequenced in a study of OX40 agonist ivuxolimab in advanced cancers. Here immunoSEQ multiplex PCR was the method, and the copy in TCRdb shows in-frame clones only, minus some. The sample gives around 40,000 clones, around 85% of which show up once; under 15% is in the top ten. Sequencing used CD4+ or CD8+ T cells sorted from blood, obtained in a trial of the OX40 agonist ivuxolimab. Source of these receptors: an adult with an advanced solid tumor such as melanoma, head and neck, liver or kidney cancer.

This rearrangement joins TRBV27 to TRBJ1-5, with D uncertain. The germline CDR1 and CDR2 sequences are MNHEY and SMNVEV (reference sequence). This CDR3 contains 16 residues. The V end was cut by 0 bases, the J end by 4 bases, with 13 bases between. The CDR3 DNA reads as TGTGCCAGCAGTTTATCTTCCGGGTTAGGGAATCAGCCCCAGCATTTT. Its protein product is CASSLSSGLGNQPQHF.

This chain joins TRBV7-8 and TRBJ1-2; D is undetermined. CDR1 and CDR2 from the germline V gene are SGHVS and FQNEAQ. V gave up 5 bases and J gave up 8 bases, with 12 bases separating them. This CDR3 is built from 12 residues. CDR3 sequence: CASSPDGIGYTF. DNA for the CDR3: TGTGCCAGCAGCCCCGACGGGATCGGCTACACCTTC.

The DNA of the CDR3 is TGCGCCAGCAGCCAAGGCGGAGGACCGTTTAACACTGAAGCTTTCTTT. As protein: CASSQGGGPFNTEAFF. V and J are TRBV4-1 and TRBJ1-1; no clear D gene. The V and J ends lost 1 base and 2 bases respectively, with 14 bases between them. CDR1 is MGHRA and CDR2 is YSYEKL in the germline V gene. CDR3 size: 16 residues.

The chain uses TRBV7-9 and TRBJ2-5; D not certain. The germline V and J ends were trimmed by 1 base and 9 bases, with 18 bases remaining between them. Germline CDR1 is SEHNR and CDR2 is FQNEAQ (reference sequence). The CDR3 consists of 15 residues. CDR3 in amino acids: CASSLGLGPGWAQYF. As DNA, the CDR3 is TGTGCCAGCAGCTTAGGTCTGGGCCCCGGGTGGGCCCAGTACTTC.

The chain joins TRBV13 to TRBJ2-2; D is uncertain. Germline V CDR1 and CDR2: PRHDT, FYEKMQ (reference sequence). V was trimmed by 2 bases and J by 2 bases, leaving 6 bases between them. The CDR3 is 14 residues long. This chain's CDR3 is CASSLSANTGELFF. DNA of the CDR3: TGTGCCAGCAGCTTATCGGCTAACACCGGGGAGCTGTTTTTT.

V usage is TRBV6-5 and J usage is TRBJ2-5, with 8 nucleotides matching TRBD2. This CDR3 is 15 amino acids long. Germline CDR1 MNHEY, CDR2 SVGAGI. J was trimmed by 3 bases and V by 2 bases; bases with no gene match: 5. CDR3 sequence reads: CASSYPAGGEETQYF. In DNA form, the CDR3 reads TGTGCCAGCAGTTACCCCGCCGGGGGGGAAGAGACCCAGTACTTC.

The CDR3 DNA sequence: TGCGCCAGCAGTCAATCTGAGTACGAGCAGTACGTC. This encodes CASSQSEYEQYV. The V gene is TRBV23-1, the J gene TRBJ2-7; D uncertain. TRBV23-1 is an open reading frame, and its role is uncertain. This CDR3 contains 12 residues. V lost 0 bases and J 4 bases, leaving 4 bases between the germline ends.

J is TRBJ1-1 and V is TRBV7-9; D remains ambiguous. V was pared by 1 base and J by 4 bases, with 7 bases between. CDR1 is SEHNR and CDR2 is FQNEAQ in the germline V gene (reference sequence). This CDR3 has 13 amino acids. The CDR3 DNA is TGTGCCAGCAGCTTAGACCTAGGCACTGAAGCTTTCTTT. Residues: CASSLDLGTEAFF.

V gene TRBV2 combines with J gene TRBJ2-1, with D perhaps matching TRBD1 or TRBD2 (5 bases each). V was clipped by 5 bases and J by 0 bases, with 20 bases between them. Germline CDR1 SNHLY, CDR2 FYNNEI. This CDR3 has 18 residues. CDR3 nucleotide sequence: TGTGCCAGCAGTACGCTCTCCATGGGGGACCGCTCCTACAATGAGCAGTTCTTC. Translated, it gives CASSTLSMGDRSYNEQFF.

In this sample, this clone turned up a few times. The chain combines TRBV15 with TRBJ1-5; no definite D call. The CDR3 extends over 15 amino acids. V was pared by 0 bases and J by 3 bases, with 9 bases between. Germline V gene lookup returns CDR1 LNHNV and CDR2 YYDKDF (reference sequence). The CDR3 sequence: CATSRDRRLNQPQHF. The CDR3 nucleotides read TGTGCCACCAGCAGAGATCGGCGACTCAATCAGCCCCAGCATTTT.

This chain joins TRBV21-1 and TRBJ1-5. TRBV21-1 is reported as a pseudogene. This CDR3 comprises 16 residues. Here the CDR3 reads CVSTPGGVYSNQPQHF. In nucleotides, the CDR3 is TGTGTCAGCACCCCTGGAGGGGTCTATAGCAATCAGCCCCAGCATTTT.

DNA of the CDR3: TGTGCCAGCAGACTGGACAGCTACAATGAGCAGTTCTTC. Translating it yields CASRLDSYNEQFF. The V and J genes are TRBV27 and TRBJ2-1; TRBD1 is a possible D gene (6 bases). The CDR3 contains 13 residues. CDR1 is MNHEY, CDR2 SMNVEV, per germline (reference sequence). V lost 6 bases, J lost 3 bases, and 9 bases lay in between.

This rearrangement joins TRBV5-5 to TRBJ1-2, with a weak D call TRBD1 (5 bases). The CDR3 has 15 amino acids. Trimming left V 4 bases short and J 4 bases short, with 17 bases between. CDR1 and CDR2 (germline): SGHKS, YYEKEE (reference sequence). This chain's CDR3 is CASSLDSLESYGYTF. CDR3 coding DNA: TGTGCCAGCAGCCTAGACAGTCTAGAATCCTATGGCTACACCTTC.